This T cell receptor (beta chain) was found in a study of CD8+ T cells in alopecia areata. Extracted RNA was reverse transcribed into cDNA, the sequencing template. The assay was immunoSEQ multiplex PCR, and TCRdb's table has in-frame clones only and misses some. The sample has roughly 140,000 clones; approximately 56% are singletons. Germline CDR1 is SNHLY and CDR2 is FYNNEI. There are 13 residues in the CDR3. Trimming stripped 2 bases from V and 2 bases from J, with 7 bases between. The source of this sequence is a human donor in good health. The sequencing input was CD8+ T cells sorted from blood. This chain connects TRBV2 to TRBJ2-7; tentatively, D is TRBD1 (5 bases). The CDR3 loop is CASSETGPYEQYF. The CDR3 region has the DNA TGTGCCAGCAGTGAAACAGGTCCCTACGAGCAGTACTTC. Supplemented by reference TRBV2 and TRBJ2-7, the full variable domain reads EPEVTQTPSHQVTQMGQEVILRCVPISNHLYFYWYRQILGQKVEFLVSFYNNEISEKSEIFDDQFSVERPDGSNFTLKIRSTKLEDSAMYFCASSETGPYEQYFGPGTRLTVT.